This T cell receptor beta chain derives from a study of cytomegalovirus exposure and HLA in healthy donors. Turning to the study itself: Clustering assigned around 77% of the approximately 400 genotyped donors to the Caucasian-associated ancestry cluster.

The study's findings and limits: A later analysis found TCR association rates differed by HLA locus, highest for DRB1 and lowest for HLA-C. Roughly 170 TCR beta chains were listed as cytomegalovirus-associated.

Germline values: CDR1 MGHRA, CDR2 YSYEKL. Trimming shortened V by 2 bases and J by 4 bases, and 11 bases separated the two germline ends. The CDR3 spans 14 residues. All the people who gave samples were healthy bone marrow donors. Points on this clone: The antigen is unknown.

PCR used 60 Vbeta primers and 13 Jbeta primers. The repertoire was sequenced with immunoSEQ multiplex PCR; TCRdb's copy has only in-frame clones and lacks some. The profile shows a few hundred thousand clones, approximately 68% of them singletons. Sequences were obtained from PBMCs. This TCR came from a woman aged 25 to 45 in good health and CMV-seronegative. This chain links TRBV4-1 with TRBJ1-2, with D unclear. The CDR3: CASSQSVQSYGYTF. The CDR3 coding sequence is TGCGCCAGCAGCCAAAGTGTACAATCCTATGGCTACACCTTC.